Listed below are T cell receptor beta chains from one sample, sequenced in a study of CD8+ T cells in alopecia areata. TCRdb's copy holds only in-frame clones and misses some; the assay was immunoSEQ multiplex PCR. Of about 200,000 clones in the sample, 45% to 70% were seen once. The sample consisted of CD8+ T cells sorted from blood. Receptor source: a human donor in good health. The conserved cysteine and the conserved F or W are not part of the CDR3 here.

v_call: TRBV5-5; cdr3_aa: ASSFLPGQGQETQY
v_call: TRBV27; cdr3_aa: ASRGQQSSYEQY
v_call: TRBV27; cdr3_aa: ASSLGRGRMADTQY
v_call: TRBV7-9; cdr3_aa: ASSSRQGDMYGYT
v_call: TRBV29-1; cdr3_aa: SVTTGGGTEAF
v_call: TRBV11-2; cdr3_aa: ASSLGQGPETQY
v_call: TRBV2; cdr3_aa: ASSDGRGRYEQY
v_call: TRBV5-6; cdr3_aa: ASSLDDRLSGNTIY
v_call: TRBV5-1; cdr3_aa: ASTLAGDSYEQY
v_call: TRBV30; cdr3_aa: AWSLGGYEQY
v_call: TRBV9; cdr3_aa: ASSSDRLNEQF
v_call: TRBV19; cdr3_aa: ASSSGSAYEQY
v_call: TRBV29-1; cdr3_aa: SGDSGNTIY
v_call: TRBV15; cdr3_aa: ATSPWGGGPTAEAF
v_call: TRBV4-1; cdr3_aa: ASSQDGGEPSYEQY
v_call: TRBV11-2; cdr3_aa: ASSSAFGTSDTQY
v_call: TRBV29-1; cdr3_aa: SVEDQGRGNGYT
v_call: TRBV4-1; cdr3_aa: ASSQDWDRGSPLH
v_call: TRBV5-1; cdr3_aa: ASSLVTSGDQETQY
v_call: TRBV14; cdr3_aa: ASSQDRATGQETQY
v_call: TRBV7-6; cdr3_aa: ASSLAPYDRDGTQY
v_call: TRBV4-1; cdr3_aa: ASSQLAGNTGELF
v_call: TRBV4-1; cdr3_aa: ASSQVRSSTDTQY
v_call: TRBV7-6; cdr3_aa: ASSLGGGADEQY
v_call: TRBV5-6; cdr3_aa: ASSHPLRTGANVLT
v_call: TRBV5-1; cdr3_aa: ASSLWTSGSTDTQY
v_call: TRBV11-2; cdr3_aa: ASREPMTGRMNTEAF